Following are 22 T cell receptor beta chains from one sample sequenced in a study of blood T cell repertoires in COVID-19. Assay used: immunoSEQ multiplex PCR; TCRdb lists only in-frame clones, some missing. The repertoire holds over 100,000 clones, with 85% to 90% as singletons. The sample taken for sequencing was peripheral blood. These receptors were obtained from a human donor in a cohort sampled during active COVID-19.

The chain carries TRBV18 and TRBJ2-2; the match to TRBD2 covers 14 bases. Germline V gives CDR1 KGHSH, CDR2 LQKENI. V trimming: 0 bases; J trimming: 1 base; junction bases outside the gene matches: 1. The CDR3 spans 18 residues. This chain's CDR3 is CASSPPGLAGVNTGELFF. The CDR3 nucleotides are TGTGCCAGCTCACCACCGGGACTAGCGGGAGTGAACACCGGGGAGCTGTTTTTT.

The chain employs TRBV4-3 and TRBJ2-6, with TRBD1 as a possible D gene (5 bases). Trimming left V 1 base short and J 0 bases short, with 10 bases between. This CDR3 spans 17 amino acids. The germline CDR1 and CDR2 sequences are LGHNA and YSLEER. The CDR3 here is CASSQADRPSGANVLTF. The CDR3 bases are TGCGCCAGCAGCCAAGCAGACAGACCCTCTGGGGCCAACGTCCTGACTTTC.

J is TRBJ1-4 and V is TRBV2; no clear D gene. V lost 7 bases to trimming and J lost 4 bases, with 13 bases between them. Germline assignment: CDR1 SNHLY and CDR2 FYNNEI. The CDR3 contains 14 residues. The DNA for the CDR3 is TGTGCCAGCATCGTTAGCAGCCTTAATGAAAAACTGTTTTTT. Translated: CASIVSSLNEKLFF.

Here the CDR3 reads CASSPTGGAYTEAFF. DNA of the CDR3: TGTGCCAGCAGTCCGACAGGGGGCGCGTACACTGAAGCTTTCTTT. This chain links TRBV28 with TRBJ1-1; 10 positions match TRBD1. This CDR3 spans 15 amino acids. CDR1 is MDHEN and CDR2 is SYDVKM in the germline V gene. The trim removed 5 bases at V and 3 bases at J, leaving 6 bases unmatched.

This clone was observed a single time. This sample includes further DNA sequences coding for the same CDR3. The gene calls are TRBV30 and TRBJ1-5; no clear D gene. V was cut by 2 bases and J by 3 bases, with 8 bases left in between. The CDR3 has 13 residues. Germline-derived CDR1 and CDR2 are GTSNPN and SVGIG (reference sequence). CDR3 protein: CAWSPVPNQPQHF. The CDR3 DNA reads TGTGCCTGGAGTCCGGTACCCAATCAGCCCCAGCATTTT.

V gene TRBV7-9 combines with J gene TRBJ2-3; D is ambiguous. The germline gives CDR1 SEHNR, CDR2 FQNEAQ (reference sequence). This CDR3 region has 14 residues. The V gene lost 5 bases and the J gene lost 1 base, with 10 bases spanning the gap. CDR3 sequence reads: CASSLRVGTDTQYF. The DNA of the CDR3 is TGTGCCAGCAGCCTTCGGGTTGGCACAGATACGCAGTATTTT.

V usage is TRBV5-4 and J usage is TRBJ1-2; perhaps TRBD1 as D (5 bases). Germline V lookup: CDR1 SGHNT, CDR2 YYREEE (reference sequence). The CDR3 covers 13 residues. Trimming shortened V by 10 bases and J by 2 bases, and 15 bases separated the two germline ends. CDR3 DNA sequence: TGTGCCTCATCCGCAGGGCAAAACTATGGCTACACCTTC. It encodes CASSAGQNYGYTF.

The chain combines TRBV7-3 with TRBJ1-1, with D maybe TRBD1 (6 bases). The CDR3 spans 13 residues. Per germline, CDR1 SGHTA and CDR2 FQGTGA. V was trimmed by 3 bases and J by 4 bases, leaving 9 bases between them. The CDR3, as DNA: TGTGCCAGCAGCTTTCAGGGGTCCACTGAAGCTTTCTTT. The encoded protein is CASSFQGSTEAFF.

This rearrangement joins TRBV9 to TRBJ2-1; 9 bases map to TRBD1. CDR3 size: 16 residues. Per germline, CDR1 SGDLS and CDR2 YYNGEE. Trimming removed 0 bases from V and 8 bases from J; junction bases left unmatched: 9. This CDR3 reads CASSVGSGTGRDEQFF. As DNA, the CDR3 is TGTGCCAGCAGCGTAGGTTCCGGGACAGGGCGAGATGAGCAGTTCTTC.

The sample holds a few counts of this clone. At one end, the junction sequence differs from germline, possibly due to a read error. V gene TRBV11-2 combines with J gene TRBJ2-7; D might be TRBD1 (5 bases). The CDR3 sequence is 13 residues long. Per the germline V gene, CDR1 is SGHAT and CDR2 is FQNNGV. The CDR3 loop reads CASSLVRGSDAHF. The CDR3 nucleotides are TGTGCCAGCAGCTTAGTTAGGGGATCAGATGCTCACTTC. Using reference TRBV11-2 and TRBJ2-7 for the parts outside the CDR3, the full variable domain is EAGVAQSPRYKIIEKRQSVAFWCNPISGHATLYWYQQILGQGPKLLIQFQNNGVVDDSQLPKDRFSAERLKGVDSTLKIQPAKLEDSAVYLCASSLVRGSDAHFGPGTRLTVT.

The J gene is TRBJ2-1, the V gene TRBV9, with D tentatively TRBD2 (6 bases). Trimming left V 6 bases short and J 6 bases short, with 19 bases between. The CDR3 extends over 15 amino acids. In germline, CDR1 is SGDLS, CDR2 YYNGEE. CDR3 loop: CASTRGMASSNEQFF. CDR3 DNA: TGTGCCAGCACCCGGGGGATGGCTAGCTCCAATGAGCAGTTCTTC.

The V gene is TRBV9, the J gene TRBJ2-2, with a tentative D call TRBD2 (6 bases). Germline V CDR1 and CDR2: SGDLS, YYNGEE. The CDR3 contains 16 residues. Trimming took off 4 bases at V and 2 bases at J, with 15 bases between the two ends. CDR3 in amino acids: CASSRTGTYNTGELFF. The CDR3 nucleotides are TGTGCCAGCAGCCGAACCGGGACTTATAACACCGGGGAGCTGTTTTTT.

The gene calls are TRBV19 and TRBJ1-5; D may be TRBD1 (6 bases). V lost 7 bases and J 2 bases, leaving 12 bases between the germline ends. The CDR3 has 14 amino acids. CDR1 is LNHDA, CDR2 SQIVND, per germline (reference sequence). The CDR3 is CASTIPGGNQPQHF. CDR3 coding DNA: TGTGCCAGTACCATCCCAGGGGGCAATCAGCCCCAGCATTTT.

The V gene is TRBV5-1, the J gene TRBJ1-6; D is possibly TRBD1 (6 bases). CDR1 and CDR2 (germline): SGHRS, YFSETQ. This CDR3 spans 15 amino acids. The ends were cut back, 0 bases at V and 8 bases at J, with 12 bases in the middle. CDR3 sequence: CASSLEQGRHSPLHF. In nucleotides, the CDR3 is TGCGCCAGCAGCTTGGAACAGGGTCGGCATTCACCCCTCCACTTT.

The chain employs TRBV6-2 or TRBV6-3 and TRBJ1-3; a weak D match, TRBD1 (6 bases). V was cut by 4 bases and J by 2 bases, with 12 bases left in between. This CDR3 region has 15 residues. Germline CDR1 and CDR2: MNHEY and SVGEGT. This CDR3 is CASSSSRGPGNTIYF. For the CDR3, the DNA is TGTGCCAGCAGTTCTTCCAGGGGCCCTGGAAACACCATATATTTT.

The chain joins TRBV7-2 to TRBJ1-1; D may be TRBD1 (6 bases). CDR1 is SGHTA and CDR2 is FQGNSA in the germline V gene. V lost 4 bases to trimming and J lost 6 bases, with 18 bases between them. The CDR3 is 15 amino acids. CDR3 DNA sequence: TGTGCCAGCAGCTCCGGCCCTACAGGGATGGCTGAAGCTTTCTTT. It encodes CASSSGPTGMAEAFF.

The chain is built from TRBV6-4 and TRBJ2-1; 7 positions agree with TRBD2. Per germline, CDR1 MRHNA and CDR2 SNTAGT. The CDR3 contains 15 residues. V was clipped by 7 bases and J by 1 base; unmatched bases: 7. This CDR3 is CASKLSGNSYNEQFF. In DNA, the CDR3 is TGTGCCAGCAAATTAAGCGGGAATTCCTACAATGAGCAGTTCTTC.

V usage is TRBV7-6 and J usage is TRBJ2-5; possible D gene TRBD2, 5 bases. V was trimmed by 5 bases and J by 0 bases, leaving 16 bases between them. This CDR3 spans 16 amino acids. From germline, CDR1 is SGHVS and CDR2 FNYEAQ. Written as DNA, the CDR3 is TGTGCCAGCAGCGCGCTGGGGAGAAGGTACCAAGAGACCCAGTACTTC. This translates into CASSALGRRYQETQYF.

CDR3 in DNA: TGTGCCAGCAGCTTTTCAGGGGGGGATACGCAGTATTTT. This sequence encodes CASSFSGGDTQYF. The chain is built from TRBV11-3 and TRBJ2-3, with D perhaps matching TRBD1 (7 bases). The CDR3 loop spans 13 amino acids. Germline V gene data show CDR1 as SGHNT and CDR2 as YENEEA. V shed 3 bases and J shed 6 bases, with 10 bases lying between them.

This chain joins TRBV6-5 and TRBJ1-2; no clear D. This CDR3 contains 13 residues. The germline gives CDR1 MNHEY, CDR2 SVGAGI. V was cut by 10 bases and J by 4 bases, with 16 bases left in between. The CDR3 loop is CATPPGEAYGYTF. CDR3 nucleotide sequence: TGTGCCACCCCGCCCGGCGAGGCCTATGGCTACACCTTC.

This rearrangement joins TRBV28 to TRBJ1-4; the match to TRBD1 covers 8 bases. J lost 5 bases, V lost 10 bases, and 6 bases had no gene match. Germline V gives CDR1 MDHEN, CDR2 SYDVKM. The CDR3 runs to 13 residues. CDR3 region: CATIRQGNEKLFF. In nucleotides, the CDR3 is TGTGCCACCATCCGACAGGGGAATGAAAAACTGTTTTTT.

The chain links TRBV29-1 to TRBJ2-1, with TRBD1 identical over 9 bases. The V gene end was trimmed by 4 bases and the J gene end by 4 bases; junction bases not matched to a gene: 5. From germline, CDR1 is SQVTM and CDR2 ANQGSEA. The CDR3 is 14 residues long. This CDR3 is CSVGGTGTYNEQFF. Written as DNA, the CDR3 is TGCAGCGTTGGAGGGACAGGGACGTACAATGAGCAGTTCTTC.